A selection of T cell receptor beta chains follows, all from one sample in a study of PD-1 blockade in classical Hodgkin lymphoma. Assay used: immunoSEQ multiplex PCR; TCRdb lists only in-frame clones, some missing. The sample records about 64,000 clones, less than 95% being singletons. The sample here was peripheral blood mononuclear cells (PBMCs), taken before the fourth cycle of nivolumab. The receptors come from a human donor with classical Hodgkin lymphoma. Each CDR3 is given with its conserved first and last residue. The order of the fields is V gene, D gene, clone size, J gene, CDR3 protein, CDR3 DNA. The D gene is left open where the match is weak. Clone size, where shown, is once, few, many, or a class for clones that have expanded.

TRBV5-1	.	.	TRBJ2-7	CASSLVGDWNYEQYF	TGCGCCAGCAGCTTGGTTGGGGACTGGAACTACGAGCAGTACTTC
TRBV7-3	TRBD1	.	TRBJ2-5	CASSRRQGAWETQYF	TGTGCCAGCAGTCGTCGACAGGGGGCTTGGGAGACCCAGTACTTC
TRBV30	.	.	TRBJ1-2	CAWKIYNYGYTF	TGTGCCTGGAAGATTTATAACTATGGCTACACCTTC
TRBV15	TRBD1	.	TRBJ2-3	CATTKDRAGDTQYF	TGTGCCACCACGAAGGACAGGGCGGGAGATACGCAGTATTTT
TRBV7-2	TRBD1	.	TRBJ2-2	CASSYRGSNTGELFF	TGTGCCAGCAGCTACAGGGGCTCGAACACCGGGGAGCTGTTTTTT
TRBV11-2	.	.	TRBJ1-2	CASSFSFPANYGYTF	TGTGCCAGCAGCTTTTCTTTTCCAGCAAACTATGGCTACACCTTC
TRBV5-6	.	.	TRBJ1-4	CASSSLRGTNEKLFF	TGTGCCAGCAGCTCCCTCAGGGGAACTAATGAAAAACTGTTTTTT
TRBV7-9	.	.	TRBJ1-3	CASSLNRNTIYF	TGTGCCAGCAGCTTAAACAGAAACACCATATATTTT
TRBV7-9	TRBD1	.	TRBJ2-7	CASSLATGGFGYEQYF	TGTGCCAGCAGCTTAGCGACAGGGGGATTCGGCTACGAGCAGTACTTC
TRBV19	.	.	TRBJ1-1	CASTPPNGGRTEAFF	TGTGCCAGTACCCCCCCCAATGGGGGTAGGACTGAAGCTTTCTTT
TRBV27	.	once	TRBJ1-1	CASSLGGNTEAFF	TGTGCCAGCAGTTTGGGGGGAAACACTGAAGCTTTCTTT
TRBV25-1	.	.	TRBJ1-2	CATLEHGGYGYTF	TGTGCCACCCTAGAGCACGGAGGTTATGGCTACACCTTC
TRBV7-9	.	.	TRBJ2-2	CASRKTNTGELFF	TGTGCCAGCAGAAAAACGAACACCGGGGAGCTGTTTTTT
TRBV2	TRBD1	.	TRBJ1-2	CASMPGTVYGYTF	TGTGCCAGCATGCCCGGGACAGTCTATGGCTACACCTTC
TRBV11-2	.	.	TRBJ1-5	CASSSQGVGPQHF	TGTGCCAGCAGCTCACAAGGGGTAGGACCCCAGCATTTT
TRBV28	.	.	TRBJ2-7	CASSLPGPGEQYF	TGTGCCAGCAGTTTACCCGGGCCGGGCGAGCAGTACTTC
TRBV30	.	once	TRBJ2-7	CAWRGGPYEQYF	TGTGCCTGGAGGGGGGGACCCTACGAGCAGTACTTC
TRBV7-8	.	.	TRBJ1-5	CASSLGDQPQHF	TGTGCCAGCAGCTTAGGGGATCAGCCCCAGCATTTT
TRBV5-1	TRBD1	.	TRBJ2-1	CASTLRDSAYNEQFF	TGCGCCAGCACTCTCCGGGACAGCGCTTACAATGAGCAGTTCTTC
TRBV19	.	.	TRBJ1-5	CASSSQSGTFQHF	TGTGCCAGTAGCAGTCAGAGTGGTACTTTCCAGCATTTT
TRBV5-1	TRBD1	.	TRBJ2-1	CASGRDRIMYNEQFF	TGCGCCAGCGGCCGGGACAGGATTATGTACAATGAGCAGTTCTTC
TRBV7-2	.	few	TRBJ1-6	CASSLGALSSLIHF	TGTGCCAGCAGCTTAGGGGCCCTGTCCAGTCTAATCCACTTT
TRBV5-6	TRBD1	.	TRBJ1-5	CASSLGQGGNQPQHF	TGTGCCAGCAGCTTGGGACAGGGTGGCAATCAGCCCCAGCATTTT
TRBV20-1	.	.	TRBJ1-1	CSAGPNTEAFF	TGCAGTGCAGGACCGAACACTGAAGCTTTCTTT
TRBV4-1	.	.	TRBJ2-6	CASSRLGFGANVLTF	TGCGCCAGCAGCCGCCTGGGTTTTGGGGCCAACGTCCTGACTTTC
TRBV11-2	.	.	TRBJ2-7	CASSPGQNYEQYF	TGTGCCAGCAGCCCCGGACAGAACTACGAGCAGTACTTC
TRBV19	.	.	TRBJ1-2	CASNLLGVSYGYTF	TGTGCCAGTAACCTACTGGGGGTTTCCTATGGCTACACCTTC
TRBV5-5	.	.	TRBJ1-1	CASSLDIEGAFF	TGTGCCAGCAGCTTGGACATAGAAGGAGCTTTCTTT
TRBV30	.	.	TRBJ2-1	CAWASRTNEQFF	TGTGCCTGGGCTTCCAGGACCAATGAGCAGTTCTTC
TRBV6-1	.	.	TRBJ2-3	CASSEPITVYGTDTQYF	TGTGCCAGCAGTGAACCTATTACTGTCTATGGCACAGATACGCAGTATTTT
TRBV18	.	.	TRBJ2-3	CASSLSGVARSTDTQYF	TGTGCCAGCTCCCTCAGTGGAGTTGCGAGAAGCACAGATACGCAGTATTTT
TRBV10-3	TRBD1	.	TRBJ1-4	CAISETRQGIGHITNEKLFF	TGTGCCATCAGTGAGACGAGACAGGGGATAGGACATATAACTAATGAAAAACTGTTTTTT
TRBV25-1	.	.	TRBJ1-1	CASSEGGVGTEAFF	TGTGCCAGCAGTGAAGGGGGGGTGGGCACTGAAGCTTTCTTT
TRBV27	TRBD2	once	TRBJ2-3	CASSPARLAGEPNTQYF	TGTGCCAGCAGTCCCGCGCGACTAGCGGGGGAACCTAATACGCAGTATTTT
TRBV4-1	.	.	TRBJ2-1	CASSQDRSWRPEGLF	TGCGCCAGCAGCCAAGATCGATCTTGGCGACCGGAGGGACTCTTC
TRBV11-2	.	.	TRBJ2-7	CASSPLDSYEQYF	TGTGCCAGCAGCCCCCTGGACAGTTACGAGCAGTACTTC
TRBV4-1	TRBD1	.	TRBJ2-1	CASSRQTGEDEQFF	TGCGCCAGCAGCCGACAGACAGGGGAGGACGAGCAGTTCTTC
TRBV5-1	TRBD1	.	TRBJ1-2	CASRLGQGNYGYTF	TGCGCCAGCAGGTTGGGACAGGGAAACTATGGCTACACCTTC
TRBV7-8	TRBD1	.	TRBJ2-1	CASSSERDRVSSEQFF	TGTGCCAGCAGCTCGGAGCGGGACAGGGTTTCCTCCGAGCAGTTCTTC
TRBV7-9	.	.	TRBJ2-2	CASSLLPGELFF	TGTGCCAGCAGCTTACTCCCCGGGGAGCTGTTTTTT
TRBV7-8	.	.	TRBJ2-5	CASSLTTRSPETQYF	TGTGCCAGCAGCTTAACGACCCGGTCACCAGAGACCCAGTACTTC
TRBV13	TRBD2	.	TRBJ2-5	CASSFFSGGIETQYF	TGTGCCAGCAGCTTCTTTAGCGGGGGAATTGAGACCCAGTACTTC
TRBV29-1	.	few	TRBJ2-7	CSVQTIFYEQYF	TGCAGCGTCCAGACGATCTTCTACGAGCAGTACTTC
TRBV4-1	TRBD1	.	TRBJ2-7	CASSLPGQLSEQYF	TGCGCCAGCAGCCTACCGGGACAGCTGAGCGAGCAGTACTTC
TRBV6-1	.	.	TRBJ1-1	CASSETRLNTEAFF	TGTGCCAGCAGTGAGACACGTCTAAACACTGAAGCTTTCTTT
TRBV6-5	TRBD1	medium-sized	TRBJ2-7	CASRSGQATYEQYF	TGTGCCAGCAGATCAGGACAGGCCACCTACGAGCAGTACTTC
TRBV6-6	TRBD1	few	TRBJ1-6	CASSTGTANSPLHF	TGTGCCAGCAGCACCGGGACAGCAAATTCACCCCTCCACTTT
TRBV27	.	.	TRBJ2-6	CASRPKGSGANVLTF	TGTGCCAGCAGACCGAAGGGTTCTGGGGCCAACGTCCTGACTTTC
TRBV29-1	.	.	TRBJ2-1	CSVSGSYNEQFF	TGCAGCGTTTCGGGGTCCTACAATGAGCAGTTCTTC
TRBV5-1	.	.	TRBJ2-1	CASSLVGRKVVGEQFF	TGCGCCAGCAGCTTGGTAGGGAGGAAGGTGGTCGGTGAGCAGTTCTTC
TRBV11-2	TRBD2	.	TRBJ2-7	CASSLVGLGLAKTYEQYF	TGTGCCAGCAGCTTAGTCGGGTTGGGACTAGCGAAAACCTACGAGCAGTACTTC
TRBV12-5	TRBD2	.	TRBJ2-1	CASGFGTSGGEQFF	TGTGCTAGTGGTTTTGGGACTAGCGGGGGAGAGCAGTTCTTC
TRBV7-2	.	.	TRBJ1-5	CASSPVGIHQPQHF	TGTGCCAGCAGCCCCGTGGGGATCCATCAGCCCCAGCATTTT
TRBV7-3	TRBD2	.	TRBJ2-1	CASSPERGSYNEQFF	TGTGCCAGCAGCCCTGAGCGGGGCTCCTACAATGAGCAGTTCTTC